These 16 T cell receptor beta chains were sequenced from one sample in a study of blood T cells in healthy people across ages. A second roughly 6 to 11 cycle PCR used barcoded and J-beta primers. TCRdb itself ran the 5' RACE reads through MiXCR, one entry per CDR3 protein. Here the sample spans about 380,000 distinct CDR3 sequences, approximately 47% being singletons. The sample comprised blood. The receptor set was obtained from a man aged 55 to 70 in good health.

This chain links TRBV6-5 with TRBJ2-3; TRBD2 matches at 13 bases. This CDR3 region has 17 residues. Germline V CDR1 and CDR2: MNHEY, SVGAGI. V shed 0 bases, J shed 2 bases, and the junction held 2 bases outside the gene matches. For the CDR3, the DNA is TGTGCCAGCAGTTACTCGGGACTAGCGGGGCTCACAGATACGCAGTATTTT. Protein sequence: CASSYSGLAGLTDTQYF.

This clonotype occurred many times. V gene TRBV6-5 combines with J gene TRBJ2-7; the D gene is possibly TRBD1 (5 bases). Germline V CDR1 and CDR2: MNHEY, SVGAGI. V was trimmed by 6 bases and J by 0 bases, leaving 12 bases between them. The CDR3 consists of 14 residues. CDR3 bases: TGTGCCAGCAGGAACGACAGACGCTCCTACGAGCAGTACTTC. Its translation is CASRNDRRSYEQYF.

This clonotype was detected once. The V gene is TRBV5-6, the J gene TRBJ2-3, with D possibly TRBD2 on 5 matching bases. The CDR3 covers 15 residues. The V gene lost 2 bases and the J gene lost 3 bases, with 13 bases spanning the gap. Looked up from germline, CDR1 is SGHDT and CDR2 is YYEEEE. The CDR3 DNA follows: TGTGCCAGCAGCTTTTATAATTCGGGAACAGATACGCAGTATTTT. Its protein is CASSFYNSGTDTQYF.

To note about this clonotype: An end of the junction does not agree with germline; a read error may underlie this. The rearrangement links TRBV2 to TRBJ1-3; no firm D call. CDR1 and CDR2 from the germline V gene are SNHLY and FYNNEI. CDR3 size: 17 residues. The CDR3 DNA is TGTGCCAGCAGTGAAAGGCGCCCCGGGCTGTCGGGAAACACCACATATTTT. Translation gives CASSERRPGLSGNTTYF.

This clonotype was seen a few times. The DNA of the CDR3 is TGTGCCAGCAGTTTAGACAGGGTTAATGAAAAACTGTTTTTT. This sequence encodes CASSLDRVNEKLFF. This sequence joins TRBV12-3 or TRBV12-4 and TRBJ1-4; weak D call: TRBD1 (6 bases). V was clipped by 1 base and J by 4 bases, with 7 bases between them. The CDR3 loop spans 14 amino acids.

The gene calls are TRBV20-1 and TRBJ1-2; TRBD1 matches 7 bases. V lost 1 base and J lost 6; bases outside the gene matches: 11. Germline lookup yields CDR1 DFQATT and CDR2 SNEGSKA (reference sequence). The length of the CDR3 is 15 residues. CDR3 bases: TGCAGTGCTAGAGCACCGGGACAGTCGAATCATGGCTACACCTTC. Protein sequence: CSARAPGQSNHGYTF.

The CDR3 loop reads CASSEALGGPGETQYF. DNA of the CDR3: TGTGCCAGCAGTGAAGCGTTGGGGGGGCCTGGAGAGACCCAGTACTTC. The chain employs TRBV2 and TRBJ2-5, with a possible D match to TRBD2 (7 bases). Trimming left V 0 bases short and J 4 bases short, with 15 bases between. CDR3 size: 16 residues. From germline, CDR1 is SNHLY and CDR2 FYNNEI.

This clonotype was found a few times. The rearrangement links TRBV11-2 to TRBJ2-1; 9 bases agree with TRBD1. CDR1 and CDR2 (germline): SGHAT, FQNNGV. The ends lost 2 bases at V and 4 bases at J; junction bases unmatched: 9. The CDR3 runs 17 residues. The CDR3 is CASSLRTGATKYNEQFF. Written as DNA, the CDR3 is TGTGCCAGCAGCTTACGGACAGGGGCGACTAAATACAATGAGCAGTTCTTC.

This clonotype was seen at least ten times. The J gene is TRBJ1-1, the V gene TRBV14; D is perhaps TRBD1 (5 bases). Germline V gene lookup returns CDR1 SGHDN and CDR2 FVKESK. The V end was cut by 1 base, the J end by 4 bases, with 10 bases between. This CDR3 is 14 amino acids long. CDR3: CASSQVYGGTEAFF. The CDR3 nucleotides read TGTGCCAGCAGCCAAGTATACGGGGGCACTGAAGCTTTCTTT.

Points on this clonotype: This may come from a read error, since a much larger clone is one base off. J is TRBJ2-7 and V is TRBV27; the match to TRBD2 covers 7 bases. This CDR3 spans 17 amino acids. Trimming took 3 bases from V and 7 from J; bases not matched to a gene: 18. Germline loops: CDR1 MNHEY, CDR2 SMNVEV (reference sequence). CDR3 residues: CASSFSSGLGSLREQYF. The CDR3 nucleotides are TGTGCCAGCAGTTTTTCTAGCGGACTAGGGTCACTACGAGAGCAGTACTTC.

The table lists this clonotype with a count of one. The V call is TRBV12-3 or TRBV12-4, the J call TRBJ1-4; weak D call: TRBD1 (5 bases). With 6 bases removed from V and 7 bases from J, the gap between germline ends came to 18 bases. The CDR3 contains 15 residues. CDR3 nucleotides: TGTGCCAGCAGCCCTTCGGGGACGGGGGGTGAAAAACTGTTTTTT. Its protein is CASSPSGTGGEKLFF.

V is TRBV3-1 and J is TRBJ1-6; no firm D call. The CDR3 sequence is 12 residues long. The V gene lost 0 bases and the J gene lost 9 bases, with 3 bases spanning the gap. Germline CDR1 and CDR2: LGHDT and YNNKEL (reference sequence). CDR3 DNA: TGTGCCAGCAGCCAAGAGCTTTCACCCCTCCACTTT. Protein sequence: CASSQELSPLHF. Drawing the rest from reference TRBV3-1 and TRBJ1-6, the complete variable domain is DTAVSQTPKYLVTQMGNDKSIKCEQNLGHDTMYWYKQDSKKFLKIMFSYNNKELIINETVPNRFSPKSPDKAHLNLHINSLELGDSAVYFCASSQELSPLHFGNGTRLTVT.

The rearrangement uses TRBV5-1 and TRBJ1-4; 7 bases agree with TRBD1. V gave up 2 bases and J gave up 8 bases; unmatched junction bases: 6. Per the germline V gene, CDR1 is SGHRS and CDR2 is YFSETQ. The CDR3 runs 14 residues. CDR3 sequence: CASSFGTAREKLFF. The CDR3 coding sequence is TGCGCCAGCAGCTTCGGGACAGCGAGAGAAAAACTGTTTTTT.

This chain uses TRBV20-1 with TRBJ2-4; D is unclear. The CDR3 extends over 14 amino acids. V was trimmed by 6 bases and J by 0 bases, leaving 12 bases between them. Germline lookup yields CDR1 DFQATT and CDR2 SNEGSKA (reference sequence). The CDR3, as DNA: TGCAGTGCCAAGAGTGGGGAAGCCAAAAACATTCAGTACTTC. Amino acids: CSAKSGEAKNIQYF.

Note on this clonotype: Since a much larger clone is just one base distant, this may be a read error. This sequence joins TRBV7-2 and TRBJ2-4; the D gene is possibly TRBD1 (6 bases). This CDR3 has 13 residues. V dropped 1 base and J dropped 13 bases, with 14 bases sitting between them. The V gene's germline CDR1 is SGHTA and CDR2 FQGNSA. The CDR3 bases are TGTGCCAGCAGCTTAGACAGGGCCTACAAGCAGTACTTC. This encodes CASSLDRAYKQYF.

This clonotype has only a few counts. This chain links TRBV4-2 with TRBJ2-1; TRBD1 matches 10 bases. The CDR3 is made up of 16 amino acids. Germline V lookup: CDR1 LGHNA, CDR2 YNFKEQ. The V and J ends lost 5 bases and 5 bases, in that order; junction bases with no gene match: 9. CDR3 nucleotide sequence: TGTGCCAGCAGCGTCCCCGCCGGGACAGGGGACAATGAGCAGTTCTTC. Translating it yields CASSVPAGTGDNEQFF.